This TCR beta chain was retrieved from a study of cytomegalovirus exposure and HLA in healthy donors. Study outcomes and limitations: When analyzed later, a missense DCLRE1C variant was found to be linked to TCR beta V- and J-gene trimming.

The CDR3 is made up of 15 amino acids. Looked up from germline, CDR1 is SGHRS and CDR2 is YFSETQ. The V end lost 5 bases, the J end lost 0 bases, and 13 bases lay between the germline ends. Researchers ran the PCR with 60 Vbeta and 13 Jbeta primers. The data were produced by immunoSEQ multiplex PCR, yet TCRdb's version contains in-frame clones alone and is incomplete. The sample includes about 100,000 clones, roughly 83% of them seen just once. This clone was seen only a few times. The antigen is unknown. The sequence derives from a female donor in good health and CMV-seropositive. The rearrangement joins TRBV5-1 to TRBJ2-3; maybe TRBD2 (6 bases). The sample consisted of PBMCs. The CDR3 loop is CASRTLAASTDTQYF. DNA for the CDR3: TGCGCCAGCAGGACGTTAGCGGCTAGCACAGATACGCAGTATTTT.